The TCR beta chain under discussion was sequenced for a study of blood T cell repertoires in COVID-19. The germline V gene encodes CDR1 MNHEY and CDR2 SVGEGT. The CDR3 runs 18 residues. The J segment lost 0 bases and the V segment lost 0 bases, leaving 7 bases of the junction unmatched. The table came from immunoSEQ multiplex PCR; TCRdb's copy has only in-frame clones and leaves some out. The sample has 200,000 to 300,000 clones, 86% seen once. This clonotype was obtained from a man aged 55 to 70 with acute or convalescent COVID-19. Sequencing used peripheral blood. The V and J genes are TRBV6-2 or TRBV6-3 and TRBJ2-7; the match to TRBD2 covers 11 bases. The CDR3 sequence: CASSYSTLAGGLSYEQYF. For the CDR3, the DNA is TGTGCCAGCAGTTACTCGACTCTAGCGGGAGGCCTCTCCTACGAGCAGTACTTC.